This T cell receptor beta chain was captured in a study of T cell responses to AZD1222 COVID-19 vaccine. Turning to the study itself: Whether given at about 4 or about 12 weeks, second doses were pooled. Study-wide points: In the spike-specific TCR repertoire, nearly half reportedly target unmutated variant regions. Spike-specific TCR breadth rose after two AZD1222 doses, and depth rose as well. CD4 TCRs associated with vaccination spanned spike, dominating at 160-218 and 743-854.

This table comes from immunoSEQ multiplex PCR, and its TCRdb copy is limited to in-frame clones, with some not included. Of 130,000 or so clones listed, roughly 89% are singletons. On this clone: Its antigen is unidentified.

The sample in question was peripheral blood, obtained on day 0 of AZD1222 vaccination. This TCR derives from an adult in good health.

CDR3: CASSYSTWVGEGYTF. In DNA form, the CDR3 reads TGTGCCAGCAGTTACTCGACGTGGGTAGGAGAAGGCTACACCTTC. This chain uses TRBV6-2 or TRBV6-3 with TRBJ1-2; D unresolved. The germline V and J ends were trimmed by 0 bases and 8 bases, with 16 bases remaining between them. This CDR3 comprises 15 residues. Germline CDR1 MNHEY, CDR2 SVGEGT.